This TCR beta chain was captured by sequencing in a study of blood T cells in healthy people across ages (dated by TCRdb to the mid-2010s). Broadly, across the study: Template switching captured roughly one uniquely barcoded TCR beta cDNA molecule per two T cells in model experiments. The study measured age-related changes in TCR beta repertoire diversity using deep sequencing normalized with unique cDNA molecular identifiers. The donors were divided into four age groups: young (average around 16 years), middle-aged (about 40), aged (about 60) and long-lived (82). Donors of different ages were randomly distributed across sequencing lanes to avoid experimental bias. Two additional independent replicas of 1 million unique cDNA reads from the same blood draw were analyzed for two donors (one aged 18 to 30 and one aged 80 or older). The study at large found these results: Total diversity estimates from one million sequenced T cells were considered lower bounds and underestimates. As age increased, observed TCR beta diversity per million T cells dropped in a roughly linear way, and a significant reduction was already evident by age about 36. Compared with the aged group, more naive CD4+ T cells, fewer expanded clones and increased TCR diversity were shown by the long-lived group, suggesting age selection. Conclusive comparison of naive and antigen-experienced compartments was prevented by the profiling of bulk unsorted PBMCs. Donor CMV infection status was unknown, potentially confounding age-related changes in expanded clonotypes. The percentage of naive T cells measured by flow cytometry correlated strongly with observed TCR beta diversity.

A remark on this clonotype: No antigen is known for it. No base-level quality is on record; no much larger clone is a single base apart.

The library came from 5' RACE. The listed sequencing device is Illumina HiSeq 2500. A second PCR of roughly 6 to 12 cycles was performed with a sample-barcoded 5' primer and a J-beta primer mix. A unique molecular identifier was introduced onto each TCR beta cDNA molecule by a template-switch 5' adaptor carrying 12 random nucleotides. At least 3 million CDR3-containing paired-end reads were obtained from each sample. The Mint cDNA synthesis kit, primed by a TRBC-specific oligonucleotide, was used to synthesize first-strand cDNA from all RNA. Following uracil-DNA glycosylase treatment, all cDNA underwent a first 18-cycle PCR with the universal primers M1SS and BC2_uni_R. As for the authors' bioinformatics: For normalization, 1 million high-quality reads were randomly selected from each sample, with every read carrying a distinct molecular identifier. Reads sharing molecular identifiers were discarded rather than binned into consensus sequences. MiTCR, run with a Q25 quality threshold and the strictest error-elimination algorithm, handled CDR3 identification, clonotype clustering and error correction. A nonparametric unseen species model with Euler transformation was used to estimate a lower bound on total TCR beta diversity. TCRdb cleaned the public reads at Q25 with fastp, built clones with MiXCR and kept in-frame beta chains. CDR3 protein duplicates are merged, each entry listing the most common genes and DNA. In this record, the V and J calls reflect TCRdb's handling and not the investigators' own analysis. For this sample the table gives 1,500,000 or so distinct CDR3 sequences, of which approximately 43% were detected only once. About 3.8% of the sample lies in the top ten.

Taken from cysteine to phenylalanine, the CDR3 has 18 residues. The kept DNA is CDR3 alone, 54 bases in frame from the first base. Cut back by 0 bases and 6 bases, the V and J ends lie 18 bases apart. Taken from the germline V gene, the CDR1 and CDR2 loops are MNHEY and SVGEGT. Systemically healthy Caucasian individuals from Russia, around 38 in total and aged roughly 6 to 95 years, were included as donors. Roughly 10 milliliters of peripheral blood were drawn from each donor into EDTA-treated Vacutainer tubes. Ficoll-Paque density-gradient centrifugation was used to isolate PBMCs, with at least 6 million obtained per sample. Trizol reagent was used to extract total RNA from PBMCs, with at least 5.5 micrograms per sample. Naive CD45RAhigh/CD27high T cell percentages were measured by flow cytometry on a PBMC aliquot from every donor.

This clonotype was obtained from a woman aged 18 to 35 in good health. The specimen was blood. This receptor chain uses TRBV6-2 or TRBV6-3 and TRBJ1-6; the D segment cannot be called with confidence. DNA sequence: TGTGCCAGCAGTTACTCGAAAACGCTGGGAATTCGTAATTCACCCCTCCACTTT. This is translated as CASSYSKTLGIRNSPLHF.